A selection of T cell receptor beta chains follows, all from one sample in a study of T cell responses to AZD1222 COVID-19 vaccine. This table comes from immunoSEQ multiplex PCR, and its TCRdb copy is limited to in-frame clones, with some not included. The data show 150,000 to 200,000 clones, with 92% seen just once and 8% to 13% held by the top ten. This material consisted of peripheral blood, taken on day 0 of AZD1222 vaccination. These TCRs come from an adult in good health. The CDR3 runs from the conserved cysteine through the conserved F or W. D genes are given only for firm matches. Expanded clones are given a class, and other clones once, few, many or no size at all.

d_call	v_call	clone_size	j_call	cdr3_nt	cdr3_aa
-	TRBV19	-	TRBJ1-1	TGTGCCAGTACCACTACAGGGAGCACTGAAGCTTTCTTT	CASTTTGSTEAFF
TRBD1	TRBV24-1	-	TRBJ2-1	TGTGCCACCAGTGATTTGGTCGGGACAGGGATCGATGAGCAGTTCTTC	CATSDLVGTGIDEQFF
TRBD1	TRBV11-2	-	TRBJ1-5	TGTGCCAGCAGCCCCAGGGGGGGCGGGAGCAATCAGCCCCAGCATTTT	CASSPRGGGSNQPQHF
TRBD1	TRBV3-1/TRBV3-2	-	TRBJ2-7	TGTGCCAGCAGCCAAGAATCCGGGACAGGATTCTACGAGCAGTACTTC	CASSQESGTGFYEQYF
-	TRBV9	-	TRBJ2-5	TGTGCCAGCAGCGTAGGTGCCAGGGTAGGGGAGACCCAGTACTTC	CASSVGARVGETQYF
-	TRBV5-4	-	TRBJ1-4	TGTGCCAGCAGCTTGGGACAGGCTGGGGAAAAACTGTTTTTT	CASSLGQAGEKLFF
TRBD2	TRBV29-1	-	TRBJ2-3	TGCAGCGTTGACGCGGGAGGGACAGATACGCAGTATTTT	CSVDAGGTDTQYF
TRBD1	TRBV2	-	TRBJ1-1	TGTGCCAGCAGTGGGGACAGGGGGAACACTGAAGCTTTCTTT	CASSGDRGNTEAFF
-	TRBV5-4	-	TRBJ1-2	TGTGCCAGCAGCCCGGATACTAGGGGCTACACCTTC	CASSPDTRGYTF
-	TRBV3-1/TRBV3-2	-	TRBJ1-5	TGTGCCAGCAGCCAAGATCGGCAGGCTAAGCCCCAGCATTTT	CASSQDRQAKPQHF
-	TRBV11-2	-	TRBJ1-6	TGTGCCAGCAGCCTGGGGGAAGCGACCTTCGTTAATTCACCCCTCCACTTT	CASSLGEATFVNSPLHF
-	TRBV12-3/TRBV12-4	-	TRBJ1-1	TGTGCCAGCAGTCCTTTACTGCGGGGAGCTTTCTTT	CASSPLLRGAFF
-	TRBV21-1	-	TRBJ1-6	TGTGCCAGCAGCGCCCGGGACAGGGGGTTAGGTTCACCCCTCCACTTT	CASSARDRGLGSPLHF
-	TRBV18	-	TRBJ2-4	TGTGCCAGCTCACCACCGGGCGGCATTCAGTACTTC	CASSPPGGIQYF
-	TRBV4-3	-	TRBJ1-1	TGCGCCAGCAGCCAAGACCACCGGGGGATGAACACTGAAGCTTTCTTT	CASSQDHRGMNTEAFF
-	TRBV12-3/TRBV12-4	many	TRBJ1-2	TGTGCCAGCAGTTCCGACAGGCGTGTTGGCTACACCTTC	CASSSDRRVGYTF
-	TRBV10-1	-	TRBJ1-3	TGCGCCAGCAGTCGAATTCCCGACAGTACCTCTGGAAACACCATATATTTT	CASSRIPDSTSGNTIYF
-	TRBV2	once	TRBJ1-1	TGTGCCAGCAGTGACATTGGGGGCGGATCGGGTGAAGCTTTCTTT	CASSDIGGGSGEAFF
-	TRBV24-1	-	TRBJ2-3	TGTGCCACCAGTGATTCTCAGGCGGGTAGCACAGATACGCAGTATTTT	CATSDSQAGSTDTQYF
TRBD2	TRBV5-6	-	TRBJ2-1	TGTGCCAGCAGACTAGCGGGAGGAGGTGAGCAGTTCTTC	CASRLAGGGEQFF
-	TRBV9	-	TRBJ1-1	TGTGCCAGCAGCGTTGGGGACCTGGCCCTCGGCACTGAAGCTTTCTTT	CASSVGDLALGTEAFF
TRBD2	TRBV28	once	TRBJ2-2	TGTGCCAGCAGACTCAGCGGGGGAGCCGGGGAGCTGTTTTTT	CASRLSGGAGELFF
-	TRBV27	-	TRBJ1-1	TGTGCCAGCGGATCTTTTCGTACGAACACTGAAGCTTTCTTT	CASGSFRTNTEAFF
-	TRBV27	-	TRBJ1-5	TGTGCCAGCAGTTGGGGTGGAGGCGCCGGCAATCAGCCCCAGCATTTT	CASSWGGGAGNQPQHF
-	TRBV2	-	TRBJ1-6	TGTGCCAGCAGTGAGCAGGACAGCAATAGGTCACCCCTCCACTTT	CASSEQDSNRSPLHF
TRBD1	TRBV11-2	-	TRBJ2-7	TGTGCCAGCAGCTTACGTTGGTGGGATCAAGGTCAGGGGGACGAGCAGTACTTC	CASSLRWWDQGQGDEQYF
TRBD1	TRBV9	few	TRBJ1-2	TGTGCCAGCAGCGTAGCGGGACAGGGGGCGGGCGGCTACACCTTC	CASSVAGQGAGGYTF
-	TRBV7-7	few	TRBJ2-3	TGTGCCAGCAGCTTAGCGTTATTCGGGAGCGAAGGCACAGATACGCAGTATTTT	CASSLALFGSEGTDTQYF
-	TRBV18	-	TRBJ2-7	TGTGCCAGCTCACCGAACTACGAGCAGTACTTC	CASSPNYEQYF
-	TRBV29-1	-	TRBJ1-2	TGCAGCGTTTATGGACAGAACTATGGCTACACCTTC	CSVYGQNYGYTF
TRBD2	TRBV11-1	-	TRBJ2-1	TGTGCCAGCAGCGTAACTAGCGGGGCCTACAATGAGCAGTTCTTC	CASSVTSGAYNEQFF
-	TRBV2	once	TRBJ1-1	TGTGCCAGCAGCGCCGGGAGGGTAGGAACTGAAGCTTTCTTT	CASSAGRVGTEAFF
TRBD1	TRBV6-2/TRBV6-3	-	TRBJ1-6	TGTGCCAGCAGTCCAGGGGGCGGGTTGTCACCCCTCCACTTT	CASSPGGGLSPLHF
TRBD2	TRBV28	-	TRBJ2-5	TGTGCCAGCAGTCTACTCGGACTAGCGGGAGAGGGGGAGACCCAGTACTTC	CASSLLGLAGEGETQYF
TRBD2	TRBV11-2	-	TRBJ2-3	TGTGCCAGCAGCTTCCTGACTAGCGGGAGAAAAGATACGCAGTATTTT	CASSFLTSGRKDTQYF
-	TRBV2	-	TRBJ1-1	TGTGCCAGCAGTGCCCTCTACGGTCCAGCTTTCTTT	CASSALYGPAFF
-	TRBV6-5	-	TRBJ1-2	TGTGCCAGCAGTCAGCCGGGACCTCACTATGGCTACACCTTC	CASSQPGPHYGYTF